This T cell receptor (beta chain) was profiled in a study of Graves' ophthalmopathy and Graves' hyperthyroidism. Overall study context: Over 18 months of follow-up, stable hyperthyroidism required that no ophthalmopathy appear.

Looked up from germline, CDR1 is KGHSH and CDR2 is LQKENI. Trimming removed 3 bases from V and 4 bases from J, with 7 bases in between. The CDR3 extends over 13 amino acids. Amplification of TCR beta CDR3 regions used RNA transcripts. HTBI-primed first-round RT-PCR preceded second-round multiplex PCR. TCRdb re-called the multiplex PCR reads through MiXCR, storing one row per CDR3 protein. Counted here are about 550,000 distinct CDR3 sequences, about 40% occurring once; the ten biggest clones make up 4% to 5%. The diagnosis combined clinical symptoms, thyroxine, TRAb, thyroid ultrasound and orbital computed tomography scans. This clonotype was observed at least ten times.

The V and J genes are TRBV18 and TRBJ1-5; the D is unclear. The clonotype was recovered from an adult man with Graves' hyperthyroidism. Material for sequencing was peripheral blood or thyroid tissue (not recorded which). The CDR3 coding sequence is TGTGCCAGCTCACCTCGCAAGAATCAGCCCCAGCATTTT. Translating it yields CASSPRKNQPQHF.